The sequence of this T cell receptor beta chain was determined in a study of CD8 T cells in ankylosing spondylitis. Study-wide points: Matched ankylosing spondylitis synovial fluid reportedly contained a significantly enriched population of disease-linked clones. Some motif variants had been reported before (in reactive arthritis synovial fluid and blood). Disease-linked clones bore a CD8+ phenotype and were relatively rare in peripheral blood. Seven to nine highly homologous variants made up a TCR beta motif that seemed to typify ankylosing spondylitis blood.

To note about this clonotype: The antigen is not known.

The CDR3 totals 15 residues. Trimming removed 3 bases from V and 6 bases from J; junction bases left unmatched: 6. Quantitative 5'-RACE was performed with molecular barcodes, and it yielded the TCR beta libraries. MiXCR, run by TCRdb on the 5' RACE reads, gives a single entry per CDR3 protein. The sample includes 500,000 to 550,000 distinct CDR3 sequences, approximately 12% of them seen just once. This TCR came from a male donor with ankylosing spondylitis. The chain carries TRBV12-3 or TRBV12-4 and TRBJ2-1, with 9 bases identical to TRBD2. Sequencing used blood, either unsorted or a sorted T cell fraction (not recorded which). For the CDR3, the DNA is TGTGCCAGCAGTTTCGCCGGGACTAGCTTCAATGAGCAGTTCTTC. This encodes CASSFAGTSFNEQFF.